The 10 T cell receptor beta chains listed next were all sequenced from one sample in a study of response to subunit inactivated influenza vaccine. MiXCR, applied by TCRdb to the RT-PCR reads, yields one record per CDR3 protein. The repertoire holds more than 450,000 distinct CDR3 sequences, approximately 7.1% seen once, with approximately 13% in the top ten. Sequences were derived from PBMCs from blood, sampled roughly 24 months after vaccination. Receptors originate from a man between 50 and 69 years old who received an inactivated influenza vaccine.

This clonotype was seen at least ten times. The chain is built from TRBV7-6 and TRBJ1-1; D is unresolved. V was clipped by 5 bases and J by 4 bases, with 11 bases between them. Germline V gives CDR1 SGHVS, CDR2 FNYEAQ. This CDR3 contains 13 residues. CDR3 residues: CASSRTFGTEAFF. CDR3 nucleotides: TGTGCCAGCAGCCGGACGTTCGGCACTGAAGCTTTCTTT.

This clonotype was observed a few times. This chain joins TRBV6-1 and TRBJ1-3; possibly TRBD1 for D (5 bases). V shed 0 bases and J shed 4 bases, with 7 bases lying between them. Germline values: CDR1 MNHNS, CDR2 SASEGT. The CDR3 is 14 residues long. CDR3 region: CASSEAAGGNTIYF. The CDR3 DNA reads TGTGCCAGCAGTGAAGCAGCAGGGGGAAACACCATATATTTT.

This chain joins TRBV6-1 and TRBJ2-3; 11 nucleotides match TRBD2. The CDR3 has 16 residues. Germline values: CDR1 MNHNS, CDR2 SASEGT. With V trimmed by 5 bases and J by 4 bases, 8 bases remained unmatched. Written as DNA, the CDR3 is TGTGCCAGCAGTAAACTACTAGCGGGAGCATCAGATACGCAGTATTTT. It codes for CASSKLLAGASDTQYF.

The CDR3 sequence: CASTTATVTNTGELFF. Written as DNA, the CDR3 is TGCGCCAGCACTACAGCGACAGTTACGAACACCGGGGAGCTGTTTTTT. This chain uses TRBV5-1 with TRBJ2-2, with a possible D match to TRBD1 (5 bases). CDR3 length: 16 amino acids. The germline V and J ends were trimmed by 6 bases and 0 bases, with 15 bases remaining between them. CDR1 is SGHRS, CDR2 YFSETQ, per germline.

This sequence joins TRBV3-1 and TRBJ2-3; D is perhaps TRBD2 (7 bases). V shed 4 bases and J shed 0 bases, with 20 bases lying between them. CDR3 length: 18 amino acids. Germline CDR1 and CDR2: LGHDT and YNNKEL (reference sequence). The CDR3 DNA sequence: TGTGCCAGCAGCCCTCGGGGGCCGGGACTACCAAGCACAGATACGCAGTATTTT. It codes for CASSPRGPGLPSTDTQYF.

The chain couples TRBV4-1 to TRBJ2-1; 8 bases line up with TRBD2. Germline V lookup: CDR1 MGHRA, CDR2 YSYEKL. Trimming took 8 bases from V and 4 from J; bases not matched to a gene: 19. The CDR3 has 18 amino acids. DNA for the CDR3: TGCGCCAGCGCCACGGGACTAGACCTACCTGAGGATTACAATGAGCAGTTCTTC. This sequence encodes CASATGLDLPEDYNEQFF.

The chain uses TRBV10-2 and TRBJ1-1; the D gene is possibly TRBD1 (5 bases). Germline V gene data show CDR1 as WSHSY and CDR2 as SAAADI. The ends were cut back, 5 bases at V and 1 base at J, with 11 bases in the middle. This CDR3 has 14 amino acids. The CDR3 nucleotides are TGCGCCAGCAGTCCGGGACTGCAGAACACTGAAGCTTTCTTT. Translating it yields CASSPGLQNTEAFF.

The chain uses TRBV24-1 and TRBJ1-5; D possibly corresponds to TRBD1 (6 bases). The germline V gene has CDR1 KGHDR and CDR2 SFDVKD. This CDR3 comprises 14 residues. Trimming left V 3 bases short and J 4 bases short, with 9 bases between. Here the CDR3 DNA reads TGTGCCACCAGTGATGGGACATGGAATCAGCCCCAGCATTTT. Amino acids: CATSDGTWNQPQHF.

This clonotype was recorded many times. The J gene is TRBJ2-1, the V gene TRBV5-1; TRBD1 aligns across 10 bases. V was pared by 1 base and J by 9 bases, with 7 bases of the junction left unmatched. Germline V CDR1 and CDR2: SGHRS, YFSETQ. This CDR3 contains 15 residues. CDR3 in amino acids: CASSLFGTGDSEQFF. The DNA for the CDR3 is TGCGCCAGCAGCTTGTTTGGGACAGGGGATAGTGAGCAGTTCTTC.

This clonotype was seen a handful of times. The V gene is TRBV12-3 or TRBV12-4, the J gene TRBJ2-2; D possibly corresponds to TRBD1 (5 bases). The ends were cut back, 0 bases at V and 6 bases at J, with 8 bases in the middle. CDR3 length: 14 residues. The DNA for the CDR3 is TGTGCCAGCAGTTTAGCCCAGGGTCCCGGGGAGCTGTTTTTT. Translating it yields CASSLAQGPGELFF.